This is a list of T cell receptor beta chains from one sample in a study of shared clonotypes between healthy human individuals. Using immunoSEQ multiplex PCR, the repertoire was profiled, and TCRdb retains in-frame clones only, with some absent. Of 530,000 or so clones in the sample, 60% to 80% were seen once. Input material: PBMCs. These receptors were taken from a woman between 40 and 55 years old in good health. Some clones in this sample may be carry-over from other donors' samples. Both conserved end residues are part of each CDR3. D genes are given only for firm matches. Expanded clones get a size class; other rows say once, few or many, or leave the size out.

j_call: TRBJ2-2
clone_size: .
d_call: .
v_call: TRBV2
cdr3_nt: TGTGCCAGCAGTGTACAATGGACGAACACCGGGGAGCTGTTTTTT
cdr3_aa: CASSVQWTNTGELFF

j_call: TRBJ1-2
clone_size: .
d_call: .
v_call: TRBV30
cdr3_nt: TGTGCCTGGAGCGTAGGACAGATCTATGGCTACACCTTC
cdr3_aa: CAWSVGQIYGYTF

j_call: TRBJ1-3
clone_size: .
d_call: .
v_call: TRBV7-6
cdr3_nt: TGTGCCAGCAGCTCTCACGGAAACACCATATATTTT
cdr3_aa: CASSSHGNTIYF

j_call: TRBJ2-5
clone_size: .
d_call: .
v_call: TRBV4-3
cdr3_nt: TGCGCCAGCAGCCAGGGTCTTGGGCAGGAGACCCAGTACTTC
cdr3_aa: CASSQGLGQETQYF

j_call: TRBJ2-7
clone_size: few
d_call: .
v_call: TRBV20-1
cdr3_nt: TGCAGTGCTCCCTCAGCCTACGAGCAGTACTTC
cdr3_aa: CSAPSAYEQYF

j_call: TRBJ2-5
clone_size: .
d_call: .
v_call: TRBV11-2
cdr3_nt: TGTGCCAGCAGCACCAGGCAAGGGGGAGAGGAGACCCAGTACTTC
cdr3_aa: CASSTRQGGEETQYF

j_call: TRBJ2-1
clone_size: .
d_call: TRBD2
v_call: TRBV5-1
cdr3_nt: TGCGCCAGCAGCCCCGGCGGGGGGAATGAGCAGTTCTTC
cdr3_aa: CASSPGGGNEQFF

j_call: TRBJ1-5
clone_size: .
d_call: .
v_call: TRBV7-9
cdr3_nt: TGTGCCAGCAGCTCCGACGGGAATCAGCCCCAGCATTTT
cdr3_aa: CASSSDGNQPQHF

j_call: TRBJ2-7
clone_size: many
d_call: .
v_call: TRBV7-9
cdr3_nt: TGTGCCAGCAGCGGACAGTACGAGCAGTACTTC
cdr3_aa: CASSGQYEQYF

j_call: TRBJ2-2
clone_size: once
d_call: TRBD2
v_call: TRBV10-3
cdr3_nt: TGTGCCATCAGTGTGGGTAGCGGGACCATCGGGGAGCTGTTTTTT
cdr3_aa: CAISVGSGTIGELFF

j_call: TRBJ1-1
clone_size: .
d_call: .
v_call: TRBV30
cdr3_nt: TGTGCCTGGAGTGTAGTATTGGGGGTGAGCACTGAAGCTTTCTTT
cdr3_aa: CAWSVVLGVSTEAFF

j_call: TRBJ1-1
clone_size: .
d_call: .
v_call: TRBV11-2
cdr3_nt: TGTGCCAGCAGCTTAGTATACGGGGAGAGCACTGAAGCTTTCTTT
cdr3_aa: CASSLVYGESTEAFF

j_call: TRBJ2-1
clone_size: once
d_call: TRBD1
v_call: TRBV28
cdr3_nt: TGTGCCAGCACCCCCCCGCCGGGACAGGGAGGCTACAATGAGCAGTTCTTC
cdr3_aa: CASTPPPGQGGYNEQFF

j_call: TRBJ2-2
clone_size: once
d_call: .
v_call: TRBV7-9
cdr3_nt: TGTGCCAGCAGGGCAAACACCGGGGAGCTGTTTTTT
cdr3_aa: CASRANTGELFF